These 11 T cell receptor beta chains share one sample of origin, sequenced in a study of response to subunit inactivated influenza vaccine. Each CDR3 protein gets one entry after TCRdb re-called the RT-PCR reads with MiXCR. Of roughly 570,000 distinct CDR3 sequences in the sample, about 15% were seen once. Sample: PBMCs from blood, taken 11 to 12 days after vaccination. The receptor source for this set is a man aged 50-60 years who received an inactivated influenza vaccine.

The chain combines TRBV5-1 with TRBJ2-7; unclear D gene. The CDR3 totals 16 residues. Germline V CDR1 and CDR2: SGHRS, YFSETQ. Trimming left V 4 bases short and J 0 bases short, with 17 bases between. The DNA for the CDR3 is TGCGCCAGCAGCCCTCTGGCCCGGGCGAGCTCCTACGAGCAGTACTTC. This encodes CASSPLARASSYEQYF.

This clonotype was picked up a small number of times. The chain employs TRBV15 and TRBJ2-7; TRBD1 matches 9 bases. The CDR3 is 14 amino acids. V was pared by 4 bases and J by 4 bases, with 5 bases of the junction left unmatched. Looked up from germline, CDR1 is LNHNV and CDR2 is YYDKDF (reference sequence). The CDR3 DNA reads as TGTGCCACCAGCAAAACAGGGGGCGGTTACGAGCAGTACTTC. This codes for CATSKTGGGYEQYF. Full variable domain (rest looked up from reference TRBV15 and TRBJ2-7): DAMVIQNPRYQVTQFGKPVTLSCSQTLNHNVMYWYQQKSSQAPKLLFHYYDKDFNNEADTPDNFQSRRPNTSFCFLDIRSPGLGDTAMYLCATSKTGGGYEQYFGPGTRLTVT.

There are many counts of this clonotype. Written as DNA, the CDR3 is TGTGCCAGCCGGTTTGACTCTGGGGCCAACGTCCTGACTTTC. Translation: CASRFDSGANVLTF. The chain is built from TRBV6-2 or TRBV6-3 and TRBJ2-6; D unresolved. The germline gives CDR1 MNHEY, CDR2 SVGEGT. The ends were cut back, 8 bases at V and 0 bases at J, with 8 bases in the middle. This CDR3 contains 14 residues.

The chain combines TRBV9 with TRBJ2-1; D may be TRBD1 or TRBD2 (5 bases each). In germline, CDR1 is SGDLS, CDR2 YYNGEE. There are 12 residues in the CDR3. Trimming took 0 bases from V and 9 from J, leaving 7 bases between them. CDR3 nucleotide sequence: TGTGCCAGCAGCGTAGGTGGGGGTGAGCAGTTCTTC. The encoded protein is CASSVGGGEQFF.

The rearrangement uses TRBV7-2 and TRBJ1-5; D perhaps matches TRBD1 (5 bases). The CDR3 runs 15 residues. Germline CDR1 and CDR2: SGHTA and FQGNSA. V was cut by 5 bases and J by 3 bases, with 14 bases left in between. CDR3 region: CASSTRTSHNQPQHF. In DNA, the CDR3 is TGTGCCAGCAGCACTCGGACAAGTCACAATCAGCCCCAGCATTTT.

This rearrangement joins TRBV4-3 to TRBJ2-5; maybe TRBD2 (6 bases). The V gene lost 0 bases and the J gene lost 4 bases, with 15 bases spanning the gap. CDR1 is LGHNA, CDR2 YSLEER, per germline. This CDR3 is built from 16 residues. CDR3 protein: CASSQELTSGGETQYF. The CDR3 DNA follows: TGCGCCAGCAGCCAAGAACTGACTAGTGGTGGAGAGACCCAGTACTTC.

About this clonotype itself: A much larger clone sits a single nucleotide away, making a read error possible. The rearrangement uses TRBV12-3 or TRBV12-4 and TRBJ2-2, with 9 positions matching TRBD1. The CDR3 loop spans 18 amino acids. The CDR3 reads CASTSPWEDRGYTGELLF. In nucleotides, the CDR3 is TGTGCCAGCACTTCGCCCTGGGAAGACAGGGGGTACACCGGGGAGCTGCTTTTT.

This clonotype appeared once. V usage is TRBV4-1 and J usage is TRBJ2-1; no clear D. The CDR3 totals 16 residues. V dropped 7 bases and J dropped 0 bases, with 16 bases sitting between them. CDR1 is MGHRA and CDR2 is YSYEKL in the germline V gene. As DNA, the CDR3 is TGCGCCAGCATCCCCCACTCGACGAGCTCCTACAATGAGCAGTTCTTC. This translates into CASIPHSTSSYNEQFF.

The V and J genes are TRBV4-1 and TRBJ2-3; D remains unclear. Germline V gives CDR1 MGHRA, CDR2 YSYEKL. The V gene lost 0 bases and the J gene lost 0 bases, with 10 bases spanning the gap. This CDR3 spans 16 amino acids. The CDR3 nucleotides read TGCGCCAGCAGCCAAGATCCAGTGTTTAGCACAGATACGCAGTATTTT. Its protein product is CASSQDPVFSTDTQYF.

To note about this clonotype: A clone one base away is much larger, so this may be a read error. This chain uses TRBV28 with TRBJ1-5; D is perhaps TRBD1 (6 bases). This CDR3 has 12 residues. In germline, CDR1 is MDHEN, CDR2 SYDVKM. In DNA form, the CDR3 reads TGTGCCAGCACACCGGGGGGCCAGCCCCACCATTTT. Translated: CASTPGGQPHHF.

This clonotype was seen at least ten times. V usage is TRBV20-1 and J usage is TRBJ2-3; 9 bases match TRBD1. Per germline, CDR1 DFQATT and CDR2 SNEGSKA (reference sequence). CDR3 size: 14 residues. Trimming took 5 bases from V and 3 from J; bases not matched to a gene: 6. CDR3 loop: CSAGSGTGTDTQYF. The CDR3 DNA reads TGCAGTGCTGGATCCGGGACAGGGACAGATACGCAGTATTTT.